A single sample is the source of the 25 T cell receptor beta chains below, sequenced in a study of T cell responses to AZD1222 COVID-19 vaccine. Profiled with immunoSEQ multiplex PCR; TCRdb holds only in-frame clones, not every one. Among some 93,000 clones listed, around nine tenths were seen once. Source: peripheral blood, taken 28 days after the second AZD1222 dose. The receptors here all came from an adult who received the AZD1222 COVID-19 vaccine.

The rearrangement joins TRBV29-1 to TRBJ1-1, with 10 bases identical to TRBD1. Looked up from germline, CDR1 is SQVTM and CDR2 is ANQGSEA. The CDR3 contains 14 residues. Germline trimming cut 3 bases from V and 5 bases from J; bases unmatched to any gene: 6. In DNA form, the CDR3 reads TGCAGCGTTGAGTGGGGACAGGGGAATACTGAAGCTTTCTTT. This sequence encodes CSVEWGQGNTEAFF.

The DNA of the CDR3 is TGTGCCAGCAGTAGGGATTCCTATGGCTACACCTTC. Encoded protein: CASSRDSYGYTF. This rearrangement joins TRBV7-9 to TRBJ1-2; D unresolved. The CDR3 has 12 amino acids. CDR1 is SEHNR, CDR2 FQNEAQ, per germline (reference sequence). Trimming stripped 6 bases from V and 4 bases from J, with 9 bases between.

As DNA, the CDR3 is TGTGCCAGCAGTTTATCTTGGGGGCAGGGGGCGAGTAACACTGAAGCTTTCTTT. It is translated as CASSLSWGQGASNTEAFF. The chain joins TRBV27 to TRBJ1-1; 8 nucleotides agree with TRBD1. The CDR3 is 18 residues long. Germline assignment: CDR1 MNHEY and CDR2 SMNVEV (reference sequence). With 0 bases clipped from V and 2 bases from J, the junction kept 11 bases outside the gene matches.

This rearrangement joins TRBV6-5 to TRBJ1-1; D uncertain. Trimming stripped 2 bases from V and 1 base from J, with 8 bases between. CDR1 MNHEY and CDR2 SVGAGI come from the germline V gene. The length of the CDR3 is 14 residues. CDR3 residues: CASSYEAGNTEAFF. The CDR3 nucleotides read TGTGCCAGCAGTTACGAGGCAGGGAACACTGAAGCTTTCTTT.

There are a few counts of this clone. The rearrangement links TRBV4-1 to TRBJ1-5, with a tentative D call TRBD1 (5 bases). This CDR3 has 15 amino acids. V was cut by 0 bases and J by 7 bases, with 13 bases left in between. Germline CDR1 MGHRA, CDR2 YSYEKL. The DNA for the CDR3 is TGCGCCAGCAGCCAAGAACCGCGGGGCTGGCAGCCCCAGCATTTT. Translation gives CASSQEPRGWQPQHF.

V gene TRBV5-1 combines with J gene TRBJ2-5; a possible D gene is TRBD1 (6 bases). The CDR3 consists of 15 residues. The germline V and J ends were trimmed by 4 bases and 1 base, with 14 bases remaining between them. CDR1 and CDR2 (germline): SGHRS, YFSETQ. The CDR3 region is CASSPTGHFQETQYF. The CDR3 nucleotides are TGCGCCAGCAGCCCGACAGGACACTTCCAAGAGACCCAGTACTTC.

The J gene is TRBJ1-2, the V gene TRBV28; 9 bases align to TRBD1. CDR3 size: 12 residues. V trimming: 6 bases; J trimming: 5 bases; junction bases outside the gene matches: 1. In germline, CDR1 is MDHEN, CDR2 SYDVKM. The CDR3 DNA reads TGTGCCAGCAGACAGGGGGCATATGGCTACACCTTC. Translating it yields CASRQGAYGYTF.

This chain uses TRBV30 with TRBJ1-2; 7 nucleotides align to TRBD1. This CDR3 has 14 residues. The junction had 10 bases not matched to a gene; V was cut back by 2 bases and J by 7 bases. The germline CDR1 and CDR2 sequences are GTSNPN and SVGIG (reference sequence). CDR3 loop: CAWSTGAPMSGYTF. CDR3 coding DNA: TGTGCCTGGAGTACAGGGGCCCCAATGAGTGGCTACACCTTC.

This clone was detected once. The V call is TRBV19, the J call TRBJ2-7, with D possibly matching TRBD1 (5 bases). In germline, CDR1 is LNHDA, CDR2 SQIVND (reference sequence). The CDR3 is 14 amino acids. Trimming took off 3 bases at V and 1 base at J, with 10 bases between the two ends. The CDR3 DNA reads TGTGCCAGTAGTATTAGGGGAAGGTCCTACGAGCAGTACTTC. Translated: CASSIRGRSYEQYF.

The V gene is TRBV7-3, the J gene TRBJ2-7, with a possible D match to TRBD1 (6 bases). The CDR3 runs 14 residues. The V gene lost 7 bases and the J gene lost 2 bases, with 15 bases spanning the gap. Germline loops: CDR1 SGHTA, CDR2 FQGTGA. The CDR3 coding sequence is TGTGCCAGCACCGAGGGGGTGGGTCCCTACGAGCAGTACTTC. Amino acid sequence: CASTEGVGPYEQYF.

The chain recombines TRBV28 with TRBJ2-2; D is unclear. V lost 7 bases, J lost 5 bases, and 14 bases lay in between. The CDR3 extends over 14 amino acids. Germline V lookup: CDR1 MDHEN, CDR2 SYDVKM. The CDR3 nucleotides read TGTGCCAGCATCCCCACGGGTCGAACCGGGGAGCTGTTTTTT. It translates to CASIPTGRTGELFF.

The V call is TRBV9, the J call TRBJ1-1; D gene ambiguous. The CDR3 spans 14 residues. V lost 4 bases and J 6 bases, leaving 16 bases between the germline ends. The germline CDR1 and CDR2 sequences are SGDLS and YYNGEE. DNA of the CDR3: TGTGCCAGCAGCCCGCGGGCCGCAGACGCTGAAGCTTTCTTT. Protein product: CASSPRAADAEAFF.

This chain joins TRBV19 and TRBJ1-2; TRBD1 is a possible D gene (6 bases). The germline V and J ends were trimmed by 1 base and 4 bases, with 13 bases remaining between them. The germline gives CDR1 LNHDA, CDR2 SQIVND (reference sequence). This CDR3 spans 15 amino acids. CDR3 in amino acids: CASSIGLGGGYGYTF. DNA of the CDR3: TGTGCCAGTAGTATAGGTCTCGGGGGCGGCTATGGCTACACCTTC.

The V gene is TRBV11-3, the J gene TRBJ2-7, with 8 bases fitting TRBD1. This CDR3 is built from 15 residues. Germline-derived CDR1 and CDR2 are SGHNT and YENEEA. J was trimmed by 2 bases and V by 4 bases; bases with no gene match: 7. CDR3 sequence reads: CASSSGQGRTYEQYF. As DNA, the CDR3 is TGTGCCAGCAGCTCCGGACAGGGTAGGACCTACGAGCAGTACTTC.

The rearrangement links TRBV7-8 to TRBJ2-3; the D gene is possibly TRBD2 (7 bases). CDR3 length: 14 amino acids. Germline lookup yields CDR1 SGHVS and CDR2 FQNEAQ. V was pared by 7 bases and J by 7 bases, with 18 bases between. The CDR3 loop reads CASILGGGGNTQYF. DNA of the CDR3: TGTGCCAGCATCCTTGGGGGAGGGGGGAATACGCAGTATTTT.

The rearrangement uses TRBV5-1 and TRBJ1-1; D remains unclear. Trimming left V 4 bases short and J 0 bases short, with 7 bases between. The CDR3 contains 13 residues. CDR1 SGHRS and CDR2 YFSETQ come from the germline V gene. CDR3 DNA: TGCGCCAGCAGCCCCTCATTGAACACTGAAGCTTTCTTT. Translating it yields CASSPSLNTEAFF.

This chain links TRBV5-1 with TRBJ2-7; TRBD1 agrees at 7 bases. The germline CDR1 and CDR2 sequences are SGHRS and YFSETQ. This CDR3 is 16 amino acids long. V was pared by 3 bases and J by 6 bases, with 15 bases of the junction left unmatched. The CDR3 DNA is TGCGCCAGCAGCTCCCTGACAGGGTCCGGAACGGGCGAGCAGTACTTC. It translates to CASSSLTGSGTGEQYF.

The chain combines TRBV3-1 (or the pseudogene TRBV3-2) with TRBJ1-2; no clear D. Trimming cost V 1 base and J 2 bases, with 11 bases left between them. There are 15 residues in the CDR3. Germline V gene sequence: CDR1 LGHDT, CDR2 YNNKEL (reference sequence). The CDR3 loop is CASSQVSGGNYGYTF. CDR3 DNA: TGTGCCAGCAGCCAAGTGTCCGGAGGGAACTATGGCTACACCTTC.

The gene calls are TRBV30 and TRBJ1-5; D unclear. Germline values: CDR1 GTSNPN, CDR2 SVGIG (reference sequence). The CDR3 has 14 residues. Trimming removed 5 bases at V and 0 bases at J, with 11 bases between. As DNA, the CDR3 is TGTGCCTGGGGGGTGGGAGATAGCAATCAGCCCCAGCATTTT. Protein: CAWGVGDSNQPQHF.

The CDR3, as DNA: TGTGCCAGCAGTTTCGTCCAGGGGGCAGGTAATTCACCCCTCCACTTT. Translated: CASSFVQGAGNSPLHF. The chain recombines TRBV28 with TRBJ1-6, with TRBD1 identical over 8 bases. J lost 6 bases, V lost 3 bases, and 7 bases had no gene match. Germline assignment: CDR1 MDHEN and CDR2 SYDVKM. CDR3 length: 16 residues.

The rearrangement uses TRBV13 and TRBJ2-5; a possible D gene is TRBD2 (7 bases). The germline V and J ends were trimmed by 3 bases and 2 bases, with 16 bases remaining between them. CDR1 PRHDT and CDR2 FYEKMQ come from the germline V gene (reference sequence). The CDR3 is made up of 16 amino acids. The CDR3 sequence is CASSLGGLHPQETQYF. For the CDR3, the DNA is TGTGCCAGCAGCTTGGGGGGGCTGCACCCTCAAGAGACCCAGTACTTC. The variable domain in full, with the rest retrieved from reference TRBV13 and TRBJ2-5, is AAGVIQSPRHLIKEKRETATLKCYPIPRHDTVYWYQQGPGQDPQFLISFYEKMQSDKGSIPDRFSAQQFSDYHSELNMSSLELGDSALYFCASSLGGLHPQETQYFGPGTRLLVL.

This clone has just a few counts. The CDR3 protein is CSGQHQETQYF. CDR3 bases: TGCAGCGGACAGCATCAAGAGACCCAGTACTTC. The gene calls are TRBV20-1 and TRBJ2-5; tentative D call: TRBD1 (6 bases). The CDR3 loop spans 11 amino acids. From germline, CDR1 is DFQATT and CDR2 SNEGSKA (reference sequence).

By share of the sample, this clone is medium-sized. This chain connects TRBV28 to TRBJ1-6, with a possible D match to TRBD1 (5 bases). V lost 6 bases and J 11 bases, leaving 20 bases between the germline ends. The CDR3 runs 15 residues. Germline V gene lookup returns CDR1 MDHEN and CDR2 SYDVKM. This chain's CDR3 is CASSAPGAGIPPLHF. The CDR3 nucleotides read TGTGCCAGCAGCGCCCCTGGGGCTGGTATTCCACCCCTCCACTTT.

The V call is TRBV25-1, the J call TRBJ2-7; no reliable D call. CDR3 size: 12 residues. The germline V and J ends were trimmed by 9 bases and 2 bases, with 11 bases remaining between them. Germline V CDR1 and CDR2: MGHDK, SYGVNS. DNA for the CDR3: TGTGCCAGGAGCGTGGCCCCCTACGAGCAGTACTTC. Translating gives CARSVAPYEQYF.

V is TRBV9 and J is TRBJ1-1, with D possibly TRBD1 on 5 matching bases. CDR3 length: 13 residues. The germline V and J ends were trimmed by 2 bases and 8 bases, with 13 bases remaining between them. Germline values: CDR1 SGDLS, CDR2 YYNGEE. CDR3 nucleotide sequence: TGTGCCAGCAGCGTTGTACCCGACAGAGAAGCTTTCTTT. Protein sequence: CASSVVPDREAFF.